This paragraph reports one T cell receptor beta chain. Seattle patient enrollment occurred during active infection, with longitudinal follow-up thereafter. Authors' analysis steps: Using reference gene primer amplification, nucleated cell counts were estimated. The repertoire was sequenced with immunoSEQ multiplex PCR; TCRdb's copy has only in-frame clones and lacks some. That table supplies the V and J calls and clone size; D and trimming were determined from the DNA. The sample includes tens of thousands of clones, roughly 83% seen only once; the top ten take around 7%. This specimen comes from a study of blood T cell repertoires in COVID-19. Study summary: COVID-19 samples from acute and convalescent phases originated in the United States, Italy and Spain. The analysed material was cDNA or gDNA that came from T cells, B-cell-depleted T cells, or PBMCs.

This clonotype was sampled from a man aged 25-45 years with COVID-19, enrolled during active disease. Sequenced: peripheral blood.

Here the CDR3 DNA reads TGTGCCAGCAGCTTGTTGATGGGGGAGGCCGGGGAGCTGTTTTTT. Protein: CASSLLMGEAGELFF. The V and J genes are TRBV5-4 and TRBJ2-2; TRBD2 might be the D (6 bases). From germline, CDR1 is SGHNT and CDR2 YYREEE (reference sequence). This CDR3 is built from 15 residues. The germline V and J ends were trimmed by 1 base and 6 bases, with 13 bases remaining between them.